The source of this TCR beta chain is a study of blood T cell repertoires in COVID-19. CDR3 length: 21 amino acids. Trimming removed 0 bases at V and 5 bases at J, with 29 bases between. Germline lookup yields CDR1 SGHDN and CDR2 FVKESK. Using immunoSEQ multiplex PCR, the repertoire was profiled, and TCRdb retains in-frame clones only, with some absent. The data hold about 130,000 clones, with about 79% observed a single time. This clone was seen just once. The chain couples TRBV14 to TRBJ2-1, with D maybe TRBD1 (5 bases). The receptor was derived from a woman at least 80 years old with acute or convalescent COVID-19. The sample comprised peripheral blood. CDR3 sequence (DNA): TGTGCCAGCAGCCAAGATTTACCCAAGGCTGGGGCAGGTCCAGAGAACAATGAGCAGTTCTTC. As protein: CASSQDLPKAGAGPENNEQFF.